This T cell receptor (beta chain) emerged from a study of T cell clonotyping in hematopoietic cell transplantation. Study-wide results and caveats: At the given depth, recipient repertoires were over 95% de novo clonotypes.

TCRdb's copy holds only in-frame clones and misses some; the assay was immunoSEQ multiplex PCR. The repertoire includes 2,500 to 4,000 clones, around 93% of them detected once, and more than 7% sits in the top ten. To note about this clone: Its antigen is currently unknown.

The sequence came from a male patient aged 55 to 69 who had an allogeneic stem cell transplant from a related donor, so the T cells may come from the graft donor. Some clones in this sample may be carry-over from other donors' samples. Sequencing used PBMCs, obtained at the time of graft-versus-host disease after allogeneic stem cell transplant.

CDR3 coding DNA: TGTGCCAGCAGCTCCTCCAACGGGGAGCGAGCCAAAAACATTCAGTACTTC. Residues: CASSSSNGERAKNIQYF. This chain connects TRBV7-9 to TRBJ2-4; D may be TRBD2 (5 bases). Germline V CDR1 and CDR2: SEHNR, FQNEAQ (reference sequence). The length of the CDR3 is 17 residues. Deletions cut 4 bases from V and 0 bases from J, with 16 bases between.